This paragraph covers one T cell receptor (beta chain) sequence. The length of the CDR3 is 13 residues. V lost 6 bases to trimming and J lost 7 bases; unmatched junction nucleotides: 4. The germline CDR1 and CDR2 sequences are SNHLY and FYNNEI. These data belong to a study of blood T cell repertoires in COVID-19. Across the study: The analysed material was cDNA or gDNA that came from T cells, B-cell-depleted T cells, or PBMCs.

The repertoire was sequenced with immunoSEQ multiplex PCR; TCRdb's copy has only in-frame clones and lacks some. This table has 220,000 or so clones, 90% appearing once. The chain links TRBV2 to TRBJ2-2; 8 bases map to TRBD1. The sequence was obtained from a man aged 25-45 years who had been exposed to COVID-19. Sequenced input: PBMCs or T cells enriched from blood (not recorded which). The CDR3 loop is CASRTGVVGELFF. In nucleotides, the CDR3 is TGTGCCAGCAGGACAGGGGTGGTCGGGGAGCTGTTTTTT. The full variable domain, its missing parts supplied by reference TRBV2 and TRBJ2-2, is EPEVTQTPSHQVTQMGQEVILRCVPISNHLYFYWYRQILGQKVEFLVSFYNNEISEKSEIFDDQFSVERPDGSNFTLKIRSTKLEDSAMYFCASRTGVVGELFFGEGSRLTVL.